This paragraph covers one T cell receptor (beta chain) sequence. What antigen it recognizes has not been identified. The sample holds no much larger clone one base away, and base qualities are not on file. The data originate from a study of blood T cell repertoires in COVID-19 (TCRdb year 2020). Broadly, across the study: Collaborator samples came from the United States, Italy and Spain and covered acute and convalescent phases of COVID-19. The material from the prospective study consisted of cDNA or gDNA derived from T cells, B-cell-depleted T cells, or PBMCs. Deeply sampled blood TCRbeta repertoires from subjects exposed to, actively infected with, or recovered from COVID-19 were included in the dataset. A freely available public database, intended as a resource for researchers studying the immune response to SARS-CoV-2, is where the repertoires were released. The samples were drawn from the first 160 participants of the ongoing ImmuneRACE study and from over a thousand subjects provided by 6 global collaborators. A de-identified subject ID, COVID-19 status, age in years and sex were almost always included in the sample metadata. Where HLA class I and class II types were available, the types were taken from metadata supplied by the sample provider, not from assay-based typing.

The immunoSEQ Assay, a bias-controlled multiplex PCR, was used to amplify TCRbeta CDR3 regions from genomic DNA. In the authors' own workflow: Within the assay, amplification of reference gene primers was used to estimate how many nucleated cells each sample contained. Sequence reads were collapsed and filtered to measure the absolute abundance of every unique TCRbeta CDR3 rearrangement. For each sample, productive Simpson clonality was calculated by taking the square root of Simpson's diversity index across productive rearrangements. TCRdb re-hosts the immuneACCESS table, in-frame sequences only. Its copies lack some clones; in the studies checked, an unresolved V gene accounts for under half of them, and the cause for the rest is not known. That table furnishes V, J and clone size, whereas the DNA furnished D and trimming. The sample data list 180,000 or so clones, and approximately 80% of these were observed just once. Together, the top ten hold under 15% of the sample.

In the prospective study, participants were roughly 18 to 100 years old, resided in fewer than 25 geographic areas of the United States, and were enrolled through a virtual design. Cohort assignment in the prospective study relied on participant-reported clinical history from a screening survey and a study questionnaire. For ImmuneRACE Cohort 3, a participant was defined as recovered based on two consecutive negative NP/OP PCR tests, clearance by a healthcare professional, or resolution of symptoms. Each participant in the prospective study had whole blood, serum and a nasopharyngeal or oropharyngeal swab collected by mobile phlebotomists. Over an approximately 2-month period, participants in the prospective study had the option of providing additional blood draws and questionnaires. Before DNA extraction, prospective study blood samples were shipped either frozen or at room temperature. Broader findings and caveats from the paper: The amount of clinical and demographic metadata varied by source and participant and was provided uncurated.

From the cysteine through the phenylalanine, the CDR3 covers 16 amino acids. Solely the CDR3 DNA is kept, with 48 bases framed from the first base. At the junction V is shortened by 5 bases and J by 5 bases, with 22 bases in between. CDR1 and CDR2 are drawn from the germline V gene (reference sequence): MNHEY, SMNVEV. The rearrangement joined TRBV27 to TRBJ2-7; TRBD1 might be the D gene, on 6 matching bases. This sequence originates from a woman aged 55 to 70 who had recovered from COVID-19. The sample consisted of PBMCs or T cells enriched from blood (not recorded which). CDR3 sequence: CASSQDSSTGLDEQYF. The nucleotides are TGTGCCAGCAGTCAGGACTCCTCCACAGGGTTGGACGAGCAGTACTTC.